Below are 10 T cell receptor beta chains sequenced from a single sample in a study of blood T cell repertoires in COVID-19. Assay: immunoSEQ multiplex PCR; the TCRdb copy retains only in-frame clones and omits some. The profile shows approximately 120,000 clones, around three quarters of them singletons. The sample was peripheral blood. The receptors derive from a human donor in a cohort sampled during active COVID-19.

The rearrangement uses TRBV5-4 and TRBJ2-5; 10 nucleotides line up with TRBD1. Germline CDR1 reads SGHNT; CDR2 reads YYREEE (reference sequence). The CDR3 extends over 15 amino acids. J gave up 1 base and V 5 bases, and 5 bases lay outside the gene matches. This CDR3 reads CASRFDRGLQETQYF. The CDR3 nucleotides read TGTGCCAGCAGATTTGACAGGGGGCTCCAAGAGACCCAGTACTTC.

The chain is built from TRBV6-1 and TRBJ1-5; TRBD1 might be the D (5 bases). Germline V CDR1 and CDR2: MNHNS, SASEGT. The V end was cut by 3 bases, the J end by 3 bases, with 12 bases between. The CDR3 loop spans 15 amino acids. The CDR3 region has the DNA TGTGCCAGCAGTGACCTACAGGTATTCAATCAGCCCCAGCATTTT. Translation gives CASSDLQVFNQPQHF.

The V call is TRBV28, the J call TRBJ2-7; TRBD1 matches 8 bases. The CDR3 has 12 residues. V lost 4 bases, J lost 7 bases, and 3 bases stayed unmatched. Germline CDR1 reads MDHEN; CDR2 reads SYDVKM. The CDR3 spells CASSWTGNEQYF. CDR3 bases: TGTGCCAGCAGTTGGACAGGGAATGAGCAGTACTTC.

The V call is TRBV11-2, the J call TRBJ2-7; maybe TRBD1 (5 bases). The CDR3 consists of 15 residues. Germline V gene sequence: CDR1 SGHAT, CDR2 FQNNGV. V lost 4 bases and J lost 3, with 16 bases in between. CDR3 nucleotides: TGTGCCAGCAGCTCTGGGCCCAAAGGGGACTACGAGCAGTACTTC. This gives the protein CASSSGPKGDYEQYF.

This clone appeared a single time. The V gene is TRBV4-1, the J gene TRBJ1-5, with D perhaps matching TRBD1 (6 bases). Between the trimmed V and J ends, which lost 0 bases and 8 bases, there was a span of 14 bases. Germline V gene data show CDR1 as MGHRA and CDR2 as YSYEKL. The CDR3 has 15 amino acids. The CDR3 DNA reads TGCGCCAGCAGCCAAGATAGGGGGATACAGGAGCCCCAGCATTTT. It encodes CASSQDRGIQEPQHF.

The rearrangement links TRBV6-1 to TRBJ1-6; maybe TRBD1 (5 bases). V lost 3 bases and J 0 bases, leaving 12 bases between the germline ends. The CDR3 extends over 17 amino acids. CDR1 is MNHNS and CDR2 is SASEGT in the germline V gene. The DNA of the CDR3 is TGTGCCAGCAGTGACCAATACAGGAGCTCCTATAATTCACCCCTCCACTTT. This gives the protein CASSDQYRSSYNSPLHF.

The CDR3 loop reads CASSEGQGAMWNEQFF. CDR3 nucleotides: TGTGCCAGCAGTGAGGGTCAGGGGGCTATGTGGAACGAGCAGTTCTTC. J is TRBJ2-1 and V is TRBV2; the match to TRBD1 covers 8 bases. The germline V gene has CDR1 SNHLY and CDR2 FYNNEI. This CDR3 spans 16 amino acids. V trimming: 3 bases; J trimming: 10 bases; junction bases outside the gene matches: 14.

This chain joins TRBV5-1 and TRBJ2-7; the D gene is possibly TRBD1 (6 bases). V was trimmed by 0 bases and J by 4 bases, leaving 11 bases between them. The V gene's germline CDR1 is SGHRS and CDR2 YFSETQ. The CDR3 length is 14 residues. The CDR3 is CASSLDRERYEQYF. The CDR3 region has the DNA TGCGCCAGCAGCTTGGACAGGGAAAGGTACGAGCAGTACTTC.

The gene calls are TRBV14 and TRBJ2-1; TRBD1 matches at 7 bases. The V gene end was trimmed by 3 bases and the J gene end by 9 bases; junction bases not matched to a gene: 11. Germline loops: CDR1 SGHDN, CDR2 FVKESK. This CDR3 has 15 amino acids. The CDR3 region is CASSQDGARGSEQFF. In DNA, the CDR3 is TGTGCCAGCAGCCAGGACGGGGCCAGGGGGAGTGAGCAGTTCTTC.

This clone has only one observation. The rearrangement joins TRBV29-1 to TRBJ1-1; D is unclear. V was shortened by 4 bases and J by 0 bases, with 6 bases between the two germline ends. From germline, CDR1 is SQVTM and CDR2 ANQGSEA. This CDR3 has 12 amino acids. The CDR3 sequence: CSVGPMNTEAFF. The CDR3, as DNA: TGCAGCGTTGGTCCTATGAACACTGAAGCTTTCTTT.